What follows describes a single TCR beta chain. Its target is not known. This sample was taken from a study of identical twins. The CDR3 totals 16 residues. Per germline, CDR1 DFQATT and CDR2 SNEGSKA (reference sequence). V was pared by 2 bases and J by 1 base, with 15 bases between. TCRdb itself ran the 5' RACE reads through MiXCR, one entry per CDR3 protein. The sample yields approximately 700,000 distinct CDR3 sequences, 18% seen once. Overall study findings and caveats: Twin pairs' shared out-of-frame alpha sequences were enriched in low generation probability.

This sample also belongs to another study, concerning T cells expressing NK-cell markers.

The TCR was taken from a woman between 18 and 29 years old in good health. The rearrangement links TRBV20-1 to TRBJ2-1; the D gene could be TRBD1 or TRBD2 (6 bases each). Sequenced material: PBMCs. CDR3 sequence (DNA): TGCAGTGCTAGAATCCGGGGGCTACTATCCTACAATGAGCAGTTCTTC. Translated, it gives CSARIRGLLSYNEQFF.